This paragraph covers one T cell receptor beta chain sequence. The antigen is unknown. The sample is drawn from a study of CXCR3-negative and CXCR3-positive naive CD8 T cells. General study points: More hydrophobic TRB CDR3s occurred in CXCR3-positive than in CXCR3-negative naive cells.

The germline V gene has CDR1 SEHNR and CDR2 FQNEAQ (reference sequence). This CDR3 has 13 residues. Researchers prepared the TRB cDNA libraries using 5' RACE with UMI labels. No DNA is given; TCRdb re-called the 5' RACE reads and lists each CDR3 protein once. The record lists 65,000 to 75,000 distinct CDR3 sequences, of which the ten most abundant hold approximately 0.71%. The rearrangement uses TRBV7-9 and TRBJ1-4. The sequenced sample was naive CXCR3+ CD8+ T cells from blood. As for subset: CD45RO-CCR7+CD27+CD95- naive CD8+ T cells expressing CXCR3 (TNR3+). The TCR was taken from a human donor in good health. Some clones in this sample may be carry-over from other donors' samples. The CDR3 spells CASSLLPNEKLFF.